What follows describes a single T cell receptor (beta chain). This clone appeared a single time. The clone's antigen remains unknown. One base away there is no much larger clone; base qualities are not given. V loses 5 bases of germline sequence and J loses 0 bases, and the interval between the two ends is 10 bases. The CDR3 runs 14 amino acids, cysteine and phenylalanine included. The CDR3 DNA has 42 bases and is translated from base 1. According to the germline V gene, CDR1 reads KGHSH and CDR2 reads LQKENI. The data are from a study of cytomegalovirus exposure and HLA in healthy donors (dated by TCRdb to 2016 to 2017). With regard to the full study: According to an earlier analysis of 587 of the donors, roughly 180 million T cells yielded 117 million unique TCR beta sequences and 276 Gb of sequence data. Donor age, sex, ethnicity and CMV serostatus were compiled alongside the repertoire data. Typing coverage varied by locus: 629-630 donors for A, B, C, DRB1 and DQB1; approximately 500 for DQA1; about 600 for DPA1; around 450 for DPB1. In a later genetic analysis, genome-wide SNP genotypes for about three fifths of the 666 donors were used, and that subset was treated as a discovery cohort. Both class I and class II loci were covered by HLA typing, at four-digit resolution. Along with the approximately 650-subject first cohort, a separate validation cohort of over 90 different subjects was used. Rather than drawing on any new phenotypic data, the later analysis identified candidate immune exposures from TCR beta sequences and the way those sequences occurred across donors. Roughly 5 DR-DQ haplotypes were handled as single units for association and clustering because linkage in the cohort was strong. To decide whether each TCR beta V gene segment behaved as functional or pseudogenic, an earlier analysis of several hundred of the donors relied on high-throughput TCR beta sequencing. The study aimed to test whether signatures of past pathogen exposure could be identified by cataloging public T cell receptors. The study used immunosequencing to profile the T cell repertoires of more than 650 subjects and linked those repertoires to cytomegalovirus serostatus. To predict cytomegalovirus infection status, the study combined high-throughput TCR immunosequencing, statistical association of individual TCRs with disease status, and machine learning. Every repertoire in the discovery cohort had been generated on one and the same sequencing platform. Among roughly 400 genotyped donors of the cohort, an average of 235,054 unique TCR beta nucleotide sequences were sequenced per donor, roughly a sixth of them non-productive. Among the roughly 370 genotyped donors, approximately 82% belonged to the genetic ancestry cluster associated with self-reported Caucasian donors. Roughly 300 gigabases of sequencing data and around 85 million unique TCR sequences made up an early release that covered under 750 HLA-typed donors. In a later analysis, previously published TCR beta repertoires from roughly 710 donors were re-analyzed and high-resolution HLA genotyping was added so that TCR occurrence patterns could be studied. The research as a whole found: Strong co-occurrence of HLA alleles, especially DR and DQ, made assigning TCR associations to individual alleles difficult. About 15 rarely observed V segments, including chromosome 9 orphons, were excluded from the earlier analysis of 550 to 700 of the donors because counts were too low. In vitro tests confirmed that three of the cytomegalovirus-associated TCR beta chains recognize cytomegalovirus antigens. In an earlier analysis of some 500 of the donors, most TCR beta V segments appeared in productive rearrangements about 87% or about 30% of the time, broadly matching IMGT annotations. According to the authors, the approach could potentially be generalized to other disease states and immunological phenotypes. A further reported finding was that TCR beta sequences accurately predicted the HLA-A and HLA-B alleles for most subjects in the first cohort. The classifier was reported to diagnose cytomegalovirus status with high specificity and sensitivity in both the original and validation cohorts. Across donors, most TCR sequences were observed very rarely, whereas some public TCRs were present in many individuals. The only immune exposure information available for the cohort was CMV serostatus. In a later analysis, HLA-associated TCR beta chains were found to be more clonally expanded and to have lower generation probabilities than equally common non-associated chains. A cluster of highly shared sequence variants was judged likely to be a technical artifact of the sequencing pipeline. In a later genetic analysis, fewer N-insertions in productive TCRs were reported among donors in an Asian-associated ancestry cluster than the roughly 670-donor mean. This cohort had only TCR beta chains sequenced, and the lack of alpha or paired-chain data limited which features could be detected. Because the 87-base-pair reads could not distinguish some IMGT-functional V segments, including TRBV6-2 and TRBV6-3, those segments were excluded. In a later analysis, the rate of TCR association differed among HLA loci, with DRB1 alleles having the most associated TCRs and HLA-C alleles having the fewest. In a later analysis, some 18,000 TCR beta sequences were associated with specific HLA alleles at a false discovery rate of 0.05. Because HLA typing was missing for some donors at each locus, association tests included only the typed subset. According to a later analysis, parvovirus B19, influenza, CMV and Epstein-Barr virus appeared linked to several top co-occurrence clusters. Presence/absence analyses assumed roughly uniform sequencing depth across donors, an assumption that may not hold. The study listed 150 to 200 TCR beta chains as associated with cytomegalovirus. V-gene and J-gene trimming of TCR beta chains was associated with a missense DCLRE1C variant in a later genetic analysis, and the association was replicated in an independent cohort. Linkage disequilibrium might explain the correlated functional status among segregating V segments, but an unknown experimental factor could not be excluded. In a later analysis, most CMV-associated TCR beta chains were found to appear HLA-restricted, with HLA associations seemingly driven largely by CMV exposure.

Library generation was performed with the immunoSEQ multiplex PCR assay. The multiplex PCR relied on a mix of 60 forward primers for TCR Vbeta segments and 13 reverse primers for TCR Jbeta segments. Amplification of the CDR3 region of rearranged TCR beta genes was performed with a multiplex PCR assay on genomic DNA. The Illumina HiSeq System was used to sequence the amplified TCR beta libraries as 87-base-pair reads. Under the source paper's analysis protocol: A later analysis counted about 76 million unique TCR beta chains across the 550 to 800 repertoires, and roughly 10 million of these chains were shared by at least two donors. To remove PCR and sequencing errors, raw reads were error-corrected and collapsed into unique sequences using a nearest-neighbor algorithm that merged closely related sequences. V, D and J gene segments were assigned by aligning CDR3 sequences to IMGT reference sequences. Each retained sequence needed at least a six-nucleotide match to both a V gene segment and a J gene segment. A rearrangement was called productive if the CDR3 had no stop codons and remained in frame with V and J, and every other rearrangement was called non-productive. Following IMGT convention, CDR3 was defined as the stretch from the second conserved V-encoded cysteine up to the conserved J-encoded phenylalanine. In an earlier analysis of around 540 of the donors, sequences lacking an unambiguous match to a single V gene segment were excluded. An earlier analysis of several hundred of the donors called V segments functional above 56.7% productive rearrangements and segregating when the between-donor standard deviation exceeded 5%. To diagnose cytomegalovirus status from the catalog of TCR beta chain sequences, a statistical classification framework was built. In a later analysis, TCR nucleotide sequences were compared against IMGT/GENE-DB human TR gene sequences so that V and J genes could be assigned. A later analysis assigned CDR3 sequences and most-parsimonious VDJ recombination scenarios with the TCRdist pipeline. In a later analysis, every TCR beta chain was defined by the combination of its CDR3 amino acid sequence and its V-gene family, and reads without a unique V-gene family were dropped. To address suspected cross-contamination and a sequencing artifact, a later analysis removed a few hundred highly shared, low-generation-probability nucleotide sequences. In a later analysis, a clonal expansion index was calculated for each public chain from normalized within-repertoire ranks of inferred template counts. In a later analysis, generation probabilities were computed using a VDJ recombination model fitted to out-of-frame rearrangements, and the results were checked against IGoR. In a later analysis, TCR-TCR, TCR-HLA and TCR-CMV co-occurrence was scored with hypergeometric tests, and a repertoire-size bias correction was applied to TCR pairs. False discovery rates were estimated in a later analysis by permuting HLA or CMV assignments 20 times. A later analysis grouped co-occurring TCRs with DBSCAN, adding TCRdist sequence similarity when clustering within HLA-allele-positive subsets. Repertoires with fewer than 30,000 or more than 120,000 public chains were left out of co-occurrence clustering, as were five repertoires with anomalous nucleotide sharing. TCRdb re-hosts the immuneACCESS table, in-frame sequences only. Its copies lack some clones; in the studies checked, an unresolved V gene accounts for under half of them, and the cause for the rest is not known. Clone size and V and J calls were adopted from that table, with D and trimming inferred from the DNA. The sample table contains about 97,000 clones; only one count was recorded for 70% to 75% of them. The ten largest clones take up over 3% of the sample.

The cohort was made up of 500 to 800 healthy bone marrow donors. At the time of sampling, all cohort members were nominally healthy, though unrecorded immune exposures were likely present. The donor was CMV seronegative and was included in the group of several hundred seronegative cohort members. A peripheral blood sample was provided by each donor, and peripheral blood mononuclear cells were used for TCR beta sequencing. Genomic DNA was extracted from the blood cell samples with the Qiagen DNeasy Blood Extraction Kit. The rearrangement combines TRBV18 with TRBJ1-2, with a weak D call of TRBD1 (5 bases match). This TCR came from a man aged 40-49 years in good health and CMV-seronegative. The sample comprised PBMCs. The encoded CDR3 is CASSSTVTNYGYTF. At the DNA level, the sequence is TGTGCCAGCTCATCGACAGTAACTAACTATGGCTACACCTTC. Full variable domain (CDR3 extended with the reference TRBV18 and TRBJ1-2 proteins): NAGVMQNPRHLVRRRGQEARLRCSPMKGHSHVYWYRQLPEEGLKFMVYLQKENIIDESGMPKERFSAEFPKEGPSILRIQQVVRGDSAAYFCASSSTVTNYGYTFGSGTRLTVV.